This section outlines one T cell receptor beta chain sequence together with its context. Its target is not known. The data originate from a study of T cell responses to AZD1222 COVID-19 vaccine. Study findings and constraints: In all cases, repertoires were sampled only after the peak T cell response.

The CDR3 contains 14 residues. The V end lost 8 bases, the J end lost 5 bases, and 13 bases lay between the germline ends. Per germline, CDR1 MNHEY and CDR2 SVGAGI. Some clones are missing from TCRdb's copy, which holds only in-frame ones; the method was immunoSEQ multiplex PCR. The sample consists of roughly 150,000 clones, 89% of them appearing once. The input for sequencing was peripheral blood, taken on day 0 of AZD1222 vaccination. The chain couples TRBV6-5 to TRBJ1-6; no firm D call. The clonotype comes from an adult in good health. The CDR3 here is CASGPQVHNSPLHF. DNA of the CDR3: TGTGCCAGCGGGCCCCAGGTCCATAATTCACCCCTCCACTTT.